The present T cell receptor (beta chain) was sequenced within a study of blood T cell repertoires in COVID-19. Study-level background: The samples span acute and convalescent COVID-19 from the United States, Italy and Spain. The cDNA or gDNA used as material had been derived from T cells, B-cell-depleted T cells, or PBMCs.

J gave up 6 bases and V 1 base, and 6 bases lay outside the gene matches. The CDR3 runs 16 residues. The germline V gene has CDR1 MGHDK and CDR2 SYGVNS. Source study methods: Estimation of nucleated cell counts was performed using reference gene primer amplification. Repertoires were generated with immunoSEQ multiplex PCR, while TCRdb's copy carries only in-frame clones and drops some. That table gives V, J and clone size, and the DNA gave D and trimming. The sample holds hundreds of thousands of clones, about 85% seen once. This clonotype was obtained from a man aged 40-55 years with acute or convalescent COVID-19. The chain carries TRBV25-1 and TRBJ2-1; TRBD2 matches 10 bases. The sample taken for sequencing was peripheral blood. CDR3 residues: CASSEWGTSERNEQFF. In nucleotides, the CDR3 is TGTGCCAGCAGTGAATGGGGGACTAGCGAACGCAATGAGCAGTTCTTC.